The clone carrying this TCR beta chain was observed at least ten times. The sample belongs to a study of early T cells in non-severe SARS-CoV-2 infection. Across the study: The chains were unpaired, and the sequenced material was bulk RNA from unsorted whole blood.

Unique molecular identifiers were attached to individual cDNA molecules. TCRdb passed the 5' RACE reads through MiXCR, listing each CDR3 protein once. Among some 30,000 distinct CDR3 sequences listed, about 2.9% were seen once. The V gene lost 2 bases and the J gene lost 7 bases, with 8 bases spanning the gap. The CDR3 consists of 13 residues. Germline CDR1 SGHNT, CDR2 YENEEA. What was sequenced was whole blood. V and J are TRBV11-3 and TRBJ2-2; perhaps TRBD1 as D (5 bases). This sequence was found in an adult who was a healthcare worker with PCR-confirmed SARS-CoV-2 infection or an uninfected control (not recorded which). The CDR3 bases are TGTGCCAGCAGCTTAACAGGCTTCGGGGAGCTGTTTTTT. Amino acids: CASSLTGFGELFF.